Shown below are 8 T cell receptor beta chains from a single sample sequenced in a study of blood T cell repertoires in COVID-19. Assay: immunoSEQ multiplex PCR; the TCRdb copy retains only in-frame clones and omits some. The table lists roughly 190,000 clones, approximately 89% of them singletons. The specimen sequenced was PBMCs or T cells enriched from blood (not recorded which). These receptors all come from a woman between 18 and 30 years old who had recovered from COVID-19.

This chain links TRBV19 with TRBJ2-7, with D possibly matching TRBD1 (6 bases). This CDR3 spans 12 amino acids. Germline V gives CDR1 LNHDA, CDR2 SQIVND (reference sequence). Trimming took off 6 bases at V and 12 bases at J, with 18 bases between the two ends. The CDR3 region has the DNA TGTGCCAGTAGGAGCCTCCGGGACATTCTGTACTTC. Translation: CASRSLRDILYF.

The gene calls are TRBV2 and TRBJ1-3, with D unresolved. CDR3 length equals 14 residues. Per germline, CDR1 SNHLY and CDR2 FYNNEI. V was clipped by 4 bases and J by 0 bases, with 7 bases between them. DNA for the CDR3: TGTGCCAGCAGTGTTCTGAGCTCTGGAAACACCATATATTTT. The encoded protein is CASSVLSSGNTIYF.

This clone was seen more than once but under ten times. This chain connects TRBV6-4 to TRBJ2-1, with 12 bases identical to TRBD2. The germline gives CDR1 MRHNA, CDR2 SNTAGT. The CDR3 length is 15 residues. V was clipped by 3 bases and J by 8 bases; unmatched bases: 5. The CDR3 bases are TGTGCCAGCAGTGAAGCTAGCGGGAGGGAGGATGAGCAGTTCTTC. It is translated as CASSEASGREDEQFF.

The chain couples TRBV28 to TRBJ2-7; 9 nucleotides align to TRBD1. Unmatched junction bases numbered 6, after V lost 4 bases and J lost 5 bases. Germline CDR1 is MDHEN and CDR2 is SYDVKM. The CDR3 has 14 amino acids. DNA of the CDR3: TGTGCCAGCAGTTCATACAGGGGGCTTAACGAGCAGTACTTC. It encodes CASSSYRGLNEQYF. Filled out from reference TRBV28 and TRBJ2-7, the complete variable domain reads DVKVTQSSRYLVKRTGEKVFLECVQDMDHENMFWYRQDPGLGLRLIYFSYDVKMKEKGDIPEGYSVSREKKERFSLILESASTNQTSMYLCASSSYRGLNEQYFGPGTRLTVT.

The sample holds one count of this clone. V and J are TRBV15 and TRBJ1-6; D gene unclear. Trimming took 4 bases from V and 0 from J, leaving 10 bases between them. The CDR3 consists of 16 residues. From germline, CDR1 is LNHNV and CDR2 YYDKDF (reference sequence). Here the CDR3 DNA reads TGTGCCACCAGCAACGGGTTAAGCTCCTATAATTCACCCCTCCACTTT. Translating gives CATSNGLSSYNSPLHF.

The chain carries TRBV24-1 and TRBJ2-1; 11 nucleotides align to TRBD2. V lost 0 bases, J lost 3 bases, and 6 bases stayed unmatched. Germline CDR1 is KGHDR and CDR2 is SFDVKD. The CDR3 covers 18 residues. CDR3 coding DNA: TGTGCCACCAGTGATTTGCGGGTAGCGGGAGGGGACTACAATGAGCAGTTCTTC. Residues: CATSDLRVAGGDYNEQFF.

The rearrangement links TRBV28 to TRBJ2-7; D is perhaps TRBD1 (5 bases). Trimming cost V 3 bases and J 4 bases, with 16 bases left between them. This CDR3 is 15 amino acids long. Germline CDR1 and CDR2: MDHEN and SYDVKM. The CDR3 is CASSLMGRVLYEQYF. Here the CDR3 DNA reads TGTGCCAGCAGTTTGATGGGCAGGGTCCTTTACGAGCAGTACTTC.

The chain employs TRBV6-5 and TRBJ2-7; TRBD2 might be the D (7 bases). The CDR3 sequence is 15 residues long. The V gene's germline CDR1 is MNHEY and CDR2 SVGAGI. Between the trimmed V and J ends, which lost 2 bases and 5 bases, there was a span of 16 bases. The CDR3 region is CASSYRGALVDEQYF. CDR3 DNA sequence: TGTGCCAGCAGTTACCGGGGGGCCTTGGTCGACGAGCAGTACTTC.